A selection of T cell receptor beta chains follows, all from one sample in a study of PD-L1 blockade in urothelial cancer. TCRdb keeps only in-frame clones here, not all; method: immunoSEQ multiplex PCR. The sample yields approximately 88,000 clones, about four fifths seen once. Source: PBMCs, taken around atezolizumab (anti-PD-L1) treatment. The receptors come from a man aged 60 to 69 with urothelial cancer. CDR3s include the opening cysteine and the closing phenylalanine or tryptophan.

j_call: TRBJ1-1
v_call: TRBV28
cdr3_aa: CASSFGVERPNTEAFF

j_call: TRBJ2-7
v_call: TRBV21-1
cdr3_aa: CASKKTHSGAYEQYF

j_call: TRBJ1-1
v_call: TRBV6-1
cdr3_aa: CASSTGRSSTEAFF

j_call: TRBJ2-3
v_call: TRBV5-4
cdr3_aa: CASSFRQLTDTQYF

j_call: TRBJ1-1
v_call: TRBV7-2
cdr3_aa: CASSLVSGANTEAFF

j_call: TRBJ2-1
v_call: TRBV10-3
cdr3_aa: CAITPGTSGGGNEQFF

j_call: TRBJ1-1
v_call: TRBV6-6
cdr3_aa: CASWRGNTEAFF

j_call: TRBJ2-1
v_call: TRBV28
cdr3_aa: CASSPLSFGSEQFF

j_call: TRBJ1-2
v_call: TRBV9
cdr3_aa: CASSAGTGQYGYTF

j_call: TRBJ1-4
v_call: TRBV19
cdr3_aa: CASSNRGPEKLFF

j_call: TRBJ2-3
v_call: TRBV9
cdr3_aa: CASSAIATSTDTQYF

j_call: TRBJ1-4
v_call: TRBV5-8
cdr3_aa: CASSFGGQGGFGEKLFF

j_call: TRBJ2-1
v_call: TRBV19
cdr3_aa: CASSIDKYGTGGRQFF

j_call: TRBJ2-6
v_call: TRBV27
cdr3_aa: CASSSLEGRANVLTF

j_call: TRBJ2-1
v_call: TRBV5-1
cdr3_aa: CASSLTMDEQFF

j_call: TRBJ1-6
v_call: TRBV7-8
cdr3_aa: CASSLTRGNSPLHF

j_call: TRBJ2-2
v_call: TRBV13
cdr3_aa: CASSLALASGGTGELFF

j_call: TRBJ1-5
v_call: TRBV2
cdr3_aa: CASRVSGDRNQPQHF

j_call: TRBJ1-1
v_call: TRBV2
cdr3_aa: CASSEGTGGSTEAFF

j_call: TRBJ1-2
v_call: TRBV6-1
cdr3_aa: CASSEAPGTGGGYGYTF

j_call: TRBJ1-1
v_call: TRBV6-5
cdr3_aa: CASSYSRDTEAFF

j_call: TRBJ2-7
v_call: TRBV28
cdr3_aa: CASSLRQEDEQYF

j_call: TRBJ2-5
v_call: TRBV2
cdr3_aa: CASSEAPSGGAPRIQETQYF

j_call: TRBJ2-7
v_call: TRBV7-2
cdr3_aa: CASSQQNSGTGSYEQYF

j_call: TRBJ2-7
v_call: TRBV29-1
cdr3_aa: CSVDSQGGYEQYF

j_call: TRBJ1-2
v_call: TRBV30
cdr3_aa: CAWNRVRYGYTF

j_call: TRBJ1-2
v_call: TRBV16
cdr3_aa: CASSRDSISGYTF

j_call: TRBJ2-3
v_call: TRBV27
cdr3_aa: CASSSGGTQYF

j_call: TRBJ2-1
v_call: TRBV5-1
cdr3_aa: CASSLAGTSMDEQFF

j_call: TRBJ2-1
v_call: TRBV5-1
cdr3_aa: CASSFLTSGKFDEQFF

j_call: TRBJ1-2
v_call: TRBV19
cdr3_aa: CASSINPPKGYTF